There are a few counts of the clone carrying this T cell receptor (beta chain). No antigen is known for it. The germline gene is not matched at one end of the junction; a read error may be the cause. Template material for amplifying TCR beta CDR3 regions consisted of RNA transcripts. HTBI primers were the set used in a first-round RT-PCR of the TCR CDR3. TCRdb re-analysed the multiplex PCR reads in MiXCR, keeping a single row per CDR3 protein. This table holds 600,000 or so distinct CDR3 sequences, about half found once. The germline gives CDR1 DFQATT, CDR2 SNEGSKA (reference sequence). The CDR3 totals 8 residues. This sample was taken from a study of T cells in Graves' hyperthyroidism and ophthalmopathy. Whole-study findings and limits: The majority of expanded thyroid clonotypes above 0.001 also appeared in blood.

The V gene is TRBV20-1, the J gene TRBJ1-2; D is perhaps TRBD1 (5 bases). Sequenced: peripheral blood or thyroid tissue (not recorded which). This sequence was found in a woman under 30 with Graves' hyperthyroidism. The CDR3 sequence is CSARDGGF. CDR3 bases: TGCAGTGCTAGAGACGGGGGCTTC.